Below, 10 T cell receptor beta chains from the same sample are listed, as sequenced in a study of CD8+CD57+ T cells in acquired aplastic anemia. Only patients with CD8+CD57+ cell expansion on flow cytometry were chosen for sequencing. Genomic DNA, the template, was used for profiling of the TCR beta VDJ and CDR3. A single record per CDR3 protein comes from TCRdb applying MiXCR to the reads. The sample contains approximately 220,000 distinct CDR3 sequences, 47% of which appear only once. The sample comprised sorted CD4+, CD8+, or CD8+CD57+ T cells (not recorded which) from PBMCs. The receptors originated from a human donor with aplastic anemia.

Notes on this clonotype: A read error may explain this, as a much larger clone is one base away. This chain connects TRBV7-8 to TRBJ2-7; tentative D call: TRBD2 (5 bases). The germline V gene has CDR1 SGHVS and CDR2 FQNEAQ. The CDR3 has 15 residues. The CDR3 DNA reads TGTGCCGGCAGCGCGGACTTTCTGACCTTCTACGAGCAGTACTTC. Translating it yields CAGSADFLTFYEQYF.

V usage is TRBV10-3 and J usage is TRBJ2-2; D is unclear. V gave up 0 bases and J gave up 7 bases, with 6 bases separating them. The CDR3 length is 13 residues. Germline values: CDR1 ENHRY, CDR2 SYGVKD. CDR3 sequence reads: CAISESVSGELFF. In DNA form, the CDR3 reads TGTGCCATCAGTGAGTCGGTTAGCGGGGAGCTGTTTTTT.

In this sample, this clonotype turned up many times. The chain has TRBV7-9 and TRBJ2-7, with a tentative D call TRBD2 (6 bases). There are 14 residues in the CDR3. V lost 3 bases and J lost 5, with 14 bases in between. Germline V gene lookup returns CDR1 SEHNR and CDR2 FQNEAQ (reference sequence). The CDR3 region is CASSLPGGSNEQYF. DNA of the CDR3: TGTGCCAGCAGCTTGCCCGGGGGATCCAACGAGCAGTACTTC.

A remark on this clonotype: No conserved phenylalanine or tryptophan ends this CDR3, so it is likely a read error. The chain is built from TRBV15 and TRBJ1-5, with D perhaps matching TRBD1 (6 bases). This CDR3 has 15 residues. The germline V and J ends were trimmed by 0 bases and 5 bases, with 11 bases remaining between them. The germline gives CDR1 LNHNV, CDR2 YYDKDF (reference sequence). CDR3 in amino acids: CATSRDRGGDQPQHL. CDR3 sequence (DNA): TGTGCCACCAGCAGAGATCGTGGGGGCGATCAGCCCCAGCATTTA.

This sequence joins TRBV12-3 or TRBV12-4 and TRBJ2-5, with 9 bases aligning to TRBD2. The V segment lost 6 bases and the J segment 5 bases; nucleotides outside the gene matches: 22. This CDR3 has 19 amino acids. The CDR3 DNA is TGTGCCAGCAGCCCTAGCGGGATGAACACCGGGGAATGGCGGGAGACCCAGTACTTC. Protein sequence: CASSPSGMNTGEWRETQYF.

This clonotype was recorded many times. The V gene is TRBV6-5, the J gene TRBJ2-1; perhaps TRBD2 as D (6 bases). CDR1 is MNHEY and CDR2 is SVGAGI in the germline V gene. V was cut by 9 bases and J by 0 bases, with 12 bases left in between. The CDR3 extends over 14 amino acids. In DNA, the CDR3 is TGTGCCAGTAGAGGAGGGAGCTCCTACAATGAGCAGTTCTTC. Encoded protein: CASRGGSSYNEQFF.

Worth noting for this clonotype: At one end the junction does not follow the germline gene, possibly because of a read error. The rearrangement uses TRBV4-1 and TRBJ2-5; 8 nucleotides line up with TRBD2. The last part of the DNA fits TRBJ2-1 better; the J call may be wrong. There are 15 residues in the CDR3. Germline CDR1 reads MGHRA; CDR2 reads YSYEKL. CDR3 nucleotides: TGTGCCAGCAGCCCAACGGGAGGGCCATACAATGAGCAGTTCTTC. It translates to CASSPTGGPYNEQFF.

This clonotype was detected ten times or more. The rearrangement uses TRBV7-9 and TRBJ1-2; 9 bases agree with TRBD1. Germline lookup yields CDR1 SEHNR and CDR2 FQNEAQ (reference sequence). With 7 bases clipped from V and 7 bases from J, the junction kept 13 bases outside the gene matches. The CDR3 has 15 amino acids. CDR3 residues: CASTRSPGQGGGYTF. The CDR3, as DNA: TGTGCCAGCACCCGATCCCCGGGACAGGGAGGTGGCTACACCTTC.

This clonotype was seen many times. The CDR3 reads CASSSGRTGAYYEQYF. In nucleotides, the CDR3 is TGTGCCAGCAGCTCAGGCCGGACAGGGGCCTACTACGAGCAGTACTTC. The V and J genes are TRBV7-9 and TRBJ2-7; 9 nucleotides line up with TRBD1. This CDR3 is built from 16 residues. Germline CDR1 SEHNR, CDR2 FQNEAQ (reference sequence). V dropped 4 bases and J dropped 3; count of bases not matched to a gene: 10.

The chain carries TRBV15 and TRBJ1-6; D is unresolved. The V gene's germline CDR1 is LNHNV and CDR2 YYDKDF (reference sequence). The V end was cut by 1 base, the J end by 10 bases, with 17 bases between. The CDR3 is 16 amino acids. The CDR3 DNA reads as TGTGCCACCAGCAGAGGTCTGGACCCGGCAAGCTCACCCCTCCACTTT. It yields the protein CATSRGLDPASSPLHF.